These 20 T cell receptor beta chains came from one sample sequenced in a study of blood T cells in healthy people across ages. Then a second PCR, running about 6 to 12 cycles, was carried out with a sample-barcoded 5' primer and a J-beta primer mix. TCRdb re-called the 5' RACE reads with MiXCR, one entry per CDR3 protein. The profile shows some 930,000 distinct CDR3 sequences, about 28% of them singletons. The same data also contributed to another study, on T cells of mothers and their children.

Sequences were obtained from blood. The source of these receptors is a woman between 35 and 50 years old in good health.

This clonotype was seen ten or more times. J is TRBJ2-1 and V is TRBV12-3 or TRBV12-4; D gene ambiguous. The V and J ends lost 3 bases and 10 bases respectively, with 10 bases between them. This CDR3 region has 12 residues. Here the CDR3 reads CASSFWDGEQFF. CDR3 nucleotide sequence: TGTGCCAGCAGTTTTTGGGATGGAGAGCAGTTCTTC.

In the case of this clonotype: At one of its ends the junction is not consistent with the germline gene, which may arise from a read error. The chain uses TRBV2 and TRBJ2-2, with 10 bases fitting TRBD1. This CDR3 is built from 15 residues. Germline V lookup: CDR1 SNHLY, CDR2 FYNNEI. The CDR3 DNA reads as TGTGCCAGCAGGACAGGGGGCGCGAACACCGGGGAGCCGTTTTTT. It codes for CASRTGGANTGEPFF.

The rearrangement joins TRBV12-3 or TRBV12-4 to TRBJ2-3; D is ambiguous. The CDR3 is 15 residues long. Trimming took off 6 bases at V and 0 bases at J, with 13 bases between the two ends. For the CDR3, the DNA is TGTGCCAGCAGGCCTCTGGGTATTAGCACAGATACGCAGTATTTT. This encodes CASRPLGISTDTQYF.

This clonotype was found a few times. The chain uses TRBV11-2 and TRBJ2-5, with 7 nucleotides matching TRBD2. After removal of 1 base from V and 5 bases from J, the junction contained 13 bases not matched to a gene. CDR1 is SGHAT, CDR2 FQNNGV, per germline. The CDR3 covers 17 residues. CDR3 residues: CASSLGQVLASRETQYF. The CDR3, as DNA: TGTGCCAGCAGCTTAGGACAAGTACTAGCGAGTCGGGAGACCCAGTACTTC.

A few counts support this clonotype. The chain has TRBV9 and TRBJ2-1; D unresolved. Trimming took off 4 bases at V and 8 bases at J, with 10 bases between the two ends. The germline gives CDR1 SGDLS, CDR2 YYNGEE. This CDR3 is built from 12 residues. The CDR3 bases are TGTGCCAGCAGCCCCACCCTCGATGAGCAGTTCTTC. It encodes CASSPTLDEQFF.

This sequence joins TRBV7-9 and TRBJ2-5; TRBD2 might be the D (6 bases). Trimming left V 5 bases short and J 5 bases short, with 18 bases between. CDR1 and CDR2 (germline): SEHNR, FQNEAQ (reference sequence). The CDR3 covers 15 residues. CDR3 DNA: TGTGCCAGCAGCCTCCCCGGCCGGGGAGGTGAGACCCAGTACTTC. Protein: CASSLPGRGGETQYF. The full variable domain, its missing parts supplied by reference TRBV7-9 and TRBJ2-5, is DTGVSQNPRHKITKRGQNVTFRCDPISEHNRLYWYRQTLGQGPEFLTYFQNEAQLEKSRLLSDRFSAERPKGSFSTLEIQRTEQGDSAMYLCASSLPGRGGETQYFGPGTRLLVL.

Only one count was recorded for this clonotype. CDR3 sequence reads: CAWSVAGALREELFF. CDR3 sequence (DNA): TGTGCCTGGAGTGTCGCAGGGGCGCTCCGGGAGGAGCTGTTTTTT. The chain uses TRBV30 and TRBJ2-2; D perhaps matches TRBD1 (6 bases). The CDR3 is 15 amino acids. V was trimmed by 0 bases and J by 10 bases, leaving 18 bases between them. The germline V gene has CDR1 GTSNPN and CDR2 SVGIG (reference sequence). Supplemented by reference TRBV30 and TRBJ2-2, the full variable domain reads SQTIHQWPATLVQPVGSPLSLECTVEGTSNPNLYWYRQAAGRGLQLLFYSVGIGQISSEVPQNLSASRPQDRQFILSSKKLLLSDSGFYLCAWSVAGALREELFFGEGSRLTVL.

This clonotype was counted many times. The genes are TRBV7-3 and TRBJ2-6; no clear D gene. This CDR3 spans 15 amino acids. Between the trimmed V and J ends, which lost 5 bases and 4 bases, there was a span of 12 bases. Germline CDR1 and CDR2: SGHTA and FQGTGA. CDR3 DNA sequence: TGTGCCAGCAGCCCAGGAGCTTTGGGGGCCAACGTCCTGACTTTC. Protein product: CASSPGALGANVLTF.

This clonotype was counted a few times. This chain's CDR3 is CASSLETGGFNSPLHF. As DNA, the CDR3 is TGTGCCAGCAGCTTAGAGACAGGGGGATTTAATTCACCCCTCCACTTT. The chain joins TRBV7-9 to TRBJ1-6; TRBD1 matches at 9 bases. The length of the CDR3 is 16 residues. Germline loops: CDR1 SEHNR, CDR2 FQNEAQ (reference sequence). V trimming: 1 base; J trimming: 6 bases; junction bases outside the gene matches: 4.

For this clonotype: A much larger clone is a single base away; this may be a read error. The V call is TRBV28, the J call TRBJ2-7; 7 bases agree with TRBD1. CDR3 length: 15 amino acids. The germline gives CDR1 MDHEN, CDR2 SYDVKM. CDR3 sequence reads: CASRPQGLSSYEQCF. CDR3 DNA: TGTGCCAGCAGGCCACAGGGGCTTAGCTCCTACGAGCAGTGCTTC.

Concerning this clonotype itself: The junction shows a germline mismatch at one end, possibly a read error. The chain couples TRBV7-2 to TRBJ2-5, with 8 positions matching TRBD1. The CDR3 extends over 14 amino acids. CDR1 and CDR2 (germline): SGHTA, FQGNSA. The CDR3 spells CAGSLSGGRETQYF. The DNA for the CDR3 is TGTGCCGGCAGCTTATCAGGGGGCAGGGAGACCCAGTACTTC.

Only a few counts were recorded for this clonotype. This rearrangement joins TRBV10-3 to TRBJ2-2; D is possibly TRBD1 or TRBD2 (5 bases each). Trimming left V 5 bases short and J 5 bases short, with 24 bases between. CDR1 and CDR2 (germline): ENHRY, SYGVKD. The CDR3 is made up of 18 amino acids. The CDR3 is CAISNPHRGTVATGELFF. CDR3 nucleotide sequence: TGTGCCATCAGTAACCCCCACCGGGGCACCGTGGCGACCGGGGAGCTGTTTTTT.

This chain links TRBV19 with TRBJ1-5; 7 positions match TRBD1. CDR3 length: 16 residues. Germline assignment: CDR1 LNHDA and CDR2 SQIVND (reference sequence). Trimming at V came to 1 base and at J to 4 bases, leaving 7 bases not matched to a gene. The CDR3 DNA reads as TGTGCCAGTAGTATAGGGATCGACAGGGAAAATCAGCCCCAGCATTTT. This sequence encodes CASSIGIDRENQPQHF.

As to this clonotype: A much bigger clone sits one base away, suggesting this may be a read error. The chain is built from TRBV20-1 and TRBJ1-1; 7 nucleotides agree with TRBD1. The CDR3 runs to 11 residues. Per germline, CDR1 DFQATT and CDR2 SNEGSKA (reference sequence). V gave up 6 bases and J gave up 11 bases; unmatched junction bases: 9. The CDR3 DNA reads TGCAGTGCGCAGGACAGGTGGGATGCTTTCTTT. It yields the protein CSAQDRWDAFF.

This clonotype was seen many times. The chain has TRBV11-2 and TRBJ2-7; 9 bases map to TRBD1. Germline loops: CDR1 SGHAT, CDR2 FQNNGV. The ends lost 7 bases at V and 4 bases at J; junction bases unmatched: 5. The CDR3 is 13 amino acids. The CDR3 nucleotides are TGTGCCAGCACCGGGACAGGGAGGTACGAGCAGTACTTC. This gives the protein CASTGTGRYEQYF.

This clonotype was observed at least ten times. The chain carries TRBV12-3 or TRBV12-4 and TRBJ2-1; 8 bases align to TRBD2. This CDR3 is built from 14 residues. Germline trimming cut 7 bases from V and 8 bases from J; bases unmatched to any gene: 10. The CDR3, as DNA: TGTGCCAGCAAGGGACTAGGAAGAGTGGATGAGCAGTTCTTC. Its protein product is CASKGLGRVDEQFF.

The chain has TRBV5-6 and TRBJ1-2; D is undetermined. There are 15 residues in the CDR3. V was clipped by 2 bases and J by 0 bases, with 11 bases between them. Germline values: CDR1 SGHDT, CDR2 YYEEEE. The CDR3 sequence is CASSLPWRPNYGYTF. The DNA for the CDR3 is TGTGCCAGCAGCTTACCTTGGAGACCTAACTATGGCTACACCTTC.

The rearrangement links TRBV20-1 to TRBJ2-5; a weak D match, TRBD1 (6 bases). Germline V lookup: CDR1 DFQATT, CDR2 SNEGSKA (reference sequence). The length of the CDR3 is 12 residues. The V and J ends lost 6 bases and 4 bases respectively, with 12 bases between them. The CDR3 bases are TGCAGTGCAGACAGGAATGGAGAGACCCAGTACTTC. It yields the protein CSADRNGETQYF.

A word on this clonotype: At one end, the junction sequence differs from germline, possibly due to a read error. The chain combines TRBV12-3 or TRBV12-4 with TRBJ1-3; D call uncertain. This CDR3 has 14 residues. Here the CDR3 DNA reads TGTGCCAGCAGTACCAAGAGGACTGGAAACGCCATATATTTT. Encoded protein: CASSTKRTGNAIYF.

A remark on this clonotype: One end of the junction varies from germline; a read error may be responsible. The rearrangement links TRBV6-5 to TRBJ1-4; TRBD1 agrees at 8 bases. Germline CDR1 MNHEY, CDR2 SVGAGI. This CDR3 region has 17 residues. The CDR3 loop reads CAGSYSPQGAANEKLFF. In nucleotides, the CDR3 is TGTGCCGGCAGTTACTCTCCGCAGGGGGCTGCTAATGAAAAACTGTTTTTT.